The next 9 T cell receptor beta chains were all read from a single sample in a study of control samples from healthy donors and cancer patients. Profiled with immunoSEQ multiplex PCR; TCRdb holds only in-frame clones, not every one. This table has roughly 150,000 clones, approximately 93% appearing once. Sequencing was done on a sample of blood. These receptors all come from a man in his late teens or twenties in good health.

The CDR3 protein is CSASSDRVNTQYF. CDR3 in DNA: TGCAGTGCTAGTTCAGACAGGGTAAATACGCAGTATTTT. This rearrangement joins TRBV20-1 to TRBJ2-3, with 7 bases aligning to TRBD1. The CDR3 has 13 residues. From germline, CDR1 is DFQATT and CDR2 SNEGSKA (reference sequence). J was trimmed by 7 bases and V by 3 bases; bases with no gene match: 7.

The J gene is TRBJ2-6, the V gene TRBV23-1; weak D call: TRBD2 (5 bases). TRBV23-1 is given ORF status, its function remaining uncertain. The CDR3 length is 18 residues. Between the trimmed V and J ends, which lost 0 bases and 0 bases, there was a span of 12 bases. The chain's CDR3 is CASSQSLVGLSGANVLTF. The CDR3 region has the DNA TGCGCCAGCAGTCAATCTCTGGTAGGACTCTCTGGGGCCAACGTCCTGACTTTC.

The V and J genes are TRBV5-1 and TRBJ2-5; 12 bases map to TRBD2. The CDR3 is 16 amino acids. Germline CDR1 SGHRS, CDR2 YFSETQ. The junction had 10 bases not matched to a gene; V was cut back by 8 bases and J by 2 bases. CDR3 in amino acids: CASTSGGRWAQETQYF. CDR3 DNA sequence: TGCGCCAGTACTAGCGGGGGGCGATGGGCGCAAGAGACCCAGTACTTC.

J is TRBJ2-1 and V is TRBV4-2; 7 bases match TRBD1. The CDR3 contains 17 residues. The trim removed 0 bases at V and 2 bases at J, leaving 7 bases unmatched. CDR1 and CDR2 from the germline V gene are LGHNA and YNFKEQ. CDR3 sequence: CASSQDERQGPYNEQFF. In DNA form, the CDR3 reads TGTGCCAGCAGCCAAGATGAGAGACAGGGTCCCTACAATGAGCAGTTCTTC.

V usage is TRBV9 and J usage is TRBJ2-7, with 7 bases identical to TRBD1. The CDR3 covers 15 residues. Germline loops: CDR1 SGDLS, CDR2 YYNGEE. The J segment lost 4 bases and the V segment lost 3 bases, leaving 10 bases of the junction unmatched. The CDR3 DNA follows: TGTGCCAGCAGCGCCACTGGGACAGCACTTTACGAGCAGTACTTC. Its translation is CASSATGTALYEQYF.

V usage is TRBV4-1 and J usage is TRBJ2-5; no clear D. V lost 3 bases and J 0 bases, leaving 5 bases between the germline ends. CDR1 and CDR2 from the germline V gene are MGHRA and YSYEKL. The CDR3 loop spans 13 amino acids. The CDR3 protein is CASSQEYQETQYF. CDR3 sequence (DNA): TGCGCCAGCAGCCAGGAGTACCAAGAGACCCAGTACTTC.

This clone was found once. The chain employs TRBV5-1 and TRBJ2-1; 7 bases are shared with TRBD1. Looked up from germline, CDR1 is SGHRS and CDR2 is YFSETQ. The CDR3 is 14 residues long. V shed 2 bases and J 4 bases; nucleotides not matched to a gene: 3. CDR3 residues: CASSFGTEYNEQFF. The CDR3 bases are TGCGCCAGCAGCTTCGGGACAGAATACAATGAGCAGTTCTTC.

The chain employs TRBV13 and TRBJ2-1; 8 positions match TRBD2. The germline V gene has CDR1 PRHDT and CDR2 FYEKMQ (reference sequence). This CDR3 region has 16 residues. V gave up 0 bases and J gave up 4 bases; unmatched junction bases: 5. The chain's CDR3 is CASSLGAGTSYNEQFF. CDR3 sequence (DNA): TGTGCCAGCAGCTTAGGGGCCGGGACTAGTTACAATGAGCAGTTCTTC.

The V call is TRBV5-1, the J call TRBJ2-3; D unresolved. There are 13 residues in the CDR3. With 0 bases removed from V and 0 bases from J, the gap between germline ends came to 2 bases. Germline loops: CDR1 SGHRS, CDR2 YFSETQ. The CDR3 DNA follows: TGCGCCAGCAGCTTGGGTAGCACAGATACGCAGTATTTT. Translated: CASSLGSTDTQYF.